This T cell receptor beta chain was sequenced for a study of blood T cell repertoires in COVID-19. The assay was immunoSEQ multiplex PCR, and TCRdb's table has in-frame clones only and misses some. This table holds some 520,000 clones, roughly 89% found once. The CDR3 has 16 residues. The V gene end was trimmed by 1 base and the J gene end by 2 bases; junction bases not matched to a gene: 7. Germline-derived CDR1 and CDR2 are SEHNR and FQNEAQ (reference sequence). The rearrangement uses TRBV7-9 and TRBJ1-2, with 7 bases lining up with TRBD1. This receptor was obtained from a man between 18 and 35 years old with COVID-19, enrolled during active disease. The sequenced sample was peripheral blood. The CDR3 sequence: CASSLEETGSNYGYTF. The CDR3 DNA is TGTGCCAGCAGCTTAGAGGAGACAGGGTCCAACTATGGCTACACCTTC.